The 9 T cell receptor beta chains listed next were all sequenced from one sample in a study of early T cells in non-severe SARS-CoV-2 infection. TCRdb fed the 5' RACE reads into MiXCR, producing one record per CDR3 protein. Among more than 85,000 distinct CDR3 sequences listed, around 16% were seen once. The sequencing sample was made of whole blood. These receptors all stem from an adult who was a healthcare worker with PCR-confirmed SARS-CoV-2 infection or an uninfected control (not recorded which).

V and J are TRBV11-2 and TRBJ2-1; 8 nucleotides match TRBD2. The germline V gene has CDR1 SGHAT and CDR2 FQNNGV. The V and J ends lost 5 bases and 6 bases, in that order; junction bases with no gene match: 18. There are 18 residues in the CDR3. The CDR3, as DNA: TGTGCCAGCAGCCTCCCGAGCGGGAGTCGGCGCCTTCGCAATGAGCAGTTCTTC. Translation gives CASSLPSGSRRLRNEQFF.

This chain uses TRBV20-1 with TRBJ2-1; D possibly corresponds to TRBD2 (6 bases). CDR3 length: 13 amino acids. CDR1 DFQATT and CDR2 SNEGSKA come from the germline V gene (reference sequence). Trimming took 0 bases from V and 12 from J, leaving 15 bases between them. The CDR3: CSAREPDTSSQFF. In DNA form, the CDR3 reads TGCAGTGCTAGAGAGCCCGACACTAGCTCGCAGTTCTTC.

This clonotype was seen more than once but under ten times. The genes are TRBV28 and TRBJ2-7; tentative D call: TRBD2 (6 bases). The germline V and J ends were trimmed by 2 bases and 4 bases, with 18 bases remaining between them. The CDR3 consists of 16 residues. CDR1 MDHEN and CDR2 SYDVKM come from the germline V gene. CDR3 sequence: CASSLAQRAWGYEQYF. CDR3 bases: TGTGCCAGCAGTTTAGCACAGCGGGCTTGGGGGTACGAGCAGTACTTC.

CDR3 sequence reads: CSARVFSGSSYNEQFF. CDR3 coding DNA: TGCAGTGCTAGGGTATTTAGCGGAAGCTCCTACAATGAGCAGTTCTTC. The chain couples TRBV20-1 to TRBJ2-1, with D possibly TRBD2 on 6 matching bases. The CDR3 contains 16 residues. V was clipped by 3 bases and J by 0 bases, with 15 bases between them. CDR1 and CDR2 (germline): DFQATT, SNEGSKA (reference sequence).

This clonotype was counted only a few times. J is TRBJ1-5 and V is TRBV19; D is unresolved. Germline V gene lookup returns CDR1 LNHDA and CDR2 SQIVND (reference sequence). Trimming shortened V by 7 bases and J by 10 bases, and 14 bases separated the two germline ends. This CDR3 comprises 12 residues. The CDR3: CASTQGQRPQHF. DNA of the CDR3: TGTGCCAGTACCCAAGGCCAGCGACCCCAGCATTTT. Full variable domain (remainder filled in from reference TRBV19 and TRBJ1-5): DGGITQSPKYLFRKEGQNVTLSCEQNLNHDAMYWYRQDPGQGLRLIYYSQIVNDFQKGDIAEGYSVSREKKESFPLTVTSAQKNPTAFYLCASTQGQRPQHFGDGTRLSIL.

This clonotype was seen more than once but under ten times. Here the CDR3 reads CASSESGGDREKLFF. DNA for the CDR3: TGCGCCAGCAGTGAGTCAGGCGGGGATCGTGAAAAACTGTTTTTT. This chain connects TRBV10-1 to TRBJ1-4; D unresolved. The V gene's germline CDR1 is WNHNN and CDR2 SYGVQD (reference sequence). Trimming took off 0 bases at V and 7 bases at J, with 12 bases between the two ends. This CDR3 is built from 15 residues.

J is TRBJ2-3 and V is TRBV5-1, with D possibly TRBD1 on 6 matching bases. The CDR3 loop spans 16 amino acids. The V end lost 0 bases, the J end lost 4 bases, and 15 bases lay between the germline ends. Germline CDR1 reads SGHRS; CDR2 reads YFSETQ. CDR3 DNA sequence: TGCGCCAGCAGCTTGGCCCCGGGCAAGGGGGCAGATACGCAGTATTTT. Its translation is CASSLAPGKGADTQYF.

The genes are TRBV5-5 and TRBJ2-5, with 7 nucleotides matching TRBD2. This CDR3 spans 14 amino acids. Germline V gene lookup returns CDR1 SGHKS and CDR2 YYEKEE (reference sequence). V lost 0 bases, J lost 6 bases, and 5 bases stayed unmatched. The CDR3 DNA follows: TGTGCCAGCAGCTTGGAAGTAGGGACTAAGACCCAGTACTTC. Its translation: CASSLEVGTKTQYF.

This clonotype was detected ten times or more. The CDR3 nucleotides are TGTGCCAGCGGACGGTATGGGGGGAATAATTCACCCCTCCACTTT. Protein product: CASGRYGGNNSPLHF. The chain links TRBV9 to TRBJ1-6; a weak D match, TRBD1 (5 bases). Trimming pared 7 bases from V and 5 bases from J, leaving 16 bases between. Germline CDR1 is SGDLS and CDR2 is YYNGEE. The CDR3 extends over 15 amino acids.